This note documents a single TCR beta chain sequence. The antigen remains unidentified. Extraction and reverse transcription of RNA yielded cDNA as the sequencing template. The method was immunoSEQ multiplex PCR; TCRdb's version includes in-frame clones alone and lacks a portion of them. The sample contains around 100,000 clones, just under 60% of which appear only once. Unmatched junction bases numbered 10, after V lost 7 bases and J lost 4 bases. The germline V gene encodes CDR1 SGDLS and CDR2 YYNGEE. The CDR3 totals 15 residues. These data are taken from a study of CD8+ T cells in alopecia areata. Study outcomes and limitations: Compared with normal scalp, lesional scalp had higher clonality and more expanded CD8+ clones. TCR sharing was clearer in mice than between patients, perhaps partly owing to patient HLA diversity.

The sample's treatment: oral pan-JAK inhibitor, 5-10 mg twice daily. The sequencing here drew on CD8+ T cells sorted from blood, taken between weeks 55 and 65, from a patient treated with tofacitinib. This clonotype was obtained from a human donor with alopecia areata. The chain joins TRBV9 to TRBJ2-1; 8 bases fit TRBD2. The CDR3 reads CASSPLGGGYNEQFF. In nucleotides, the CDR3 is TGTGCCAGCTCCCCGCTCGGGGGGGGGTACAATGAGCAGTTCTTC.